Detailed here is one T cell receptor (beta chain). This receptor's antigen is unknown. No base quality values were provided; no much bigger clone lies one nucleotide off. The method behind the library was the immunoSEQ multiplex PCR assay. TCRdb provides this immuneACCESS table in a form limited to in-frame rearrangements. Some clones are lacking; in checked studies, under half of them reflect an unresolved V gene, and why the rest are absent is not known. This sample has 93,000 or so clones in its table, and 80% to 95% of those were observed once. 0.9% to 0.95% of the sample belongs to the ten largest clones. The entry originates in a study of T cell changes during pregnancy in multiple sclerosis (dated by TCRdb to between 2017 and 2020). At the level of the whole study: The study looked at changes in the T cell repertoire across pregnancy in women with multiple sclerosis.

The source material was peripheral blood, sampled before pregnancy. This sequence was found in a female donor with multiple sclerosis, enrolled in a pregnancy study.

CDR3 sequence: CASSVTSGGWTGELFF. DNA sequence: TGTGCCAGCAGCGTGACTAGCGGGGGGTGGACCGGGGAGCTGTTTTTT. The V gene is TRBV9 and the J gene is TRBJ2-2, and TRBD2 aligns with 13 junction nucleotides. The CDR3 contains 16 residues, cysteine and phenylalanine counted. Left in the record is the CDR3 DNA by itself, 48 bases read in frame from the first base. The germline V end is reduced by 2 bases and the J end by 5 bases; junction bases left unmatched: 3. Via the germline V gene, CDR1 is SGDLS and CDR2 YYNGEE. When the CDR3 is completed using the reference TRBV9 and TRBJ2-2 genes on either side, the full variable domain is DSGVTQTPKHLITATGQRVTLRCSPRSGDLSVYWYQQSLDQGLQFLIQYYNGEERAKGNILERFSAQQFPDLHSELNLSSLELGDSALYFCASSVTSGGWTGELFFGEGSRLTVL.